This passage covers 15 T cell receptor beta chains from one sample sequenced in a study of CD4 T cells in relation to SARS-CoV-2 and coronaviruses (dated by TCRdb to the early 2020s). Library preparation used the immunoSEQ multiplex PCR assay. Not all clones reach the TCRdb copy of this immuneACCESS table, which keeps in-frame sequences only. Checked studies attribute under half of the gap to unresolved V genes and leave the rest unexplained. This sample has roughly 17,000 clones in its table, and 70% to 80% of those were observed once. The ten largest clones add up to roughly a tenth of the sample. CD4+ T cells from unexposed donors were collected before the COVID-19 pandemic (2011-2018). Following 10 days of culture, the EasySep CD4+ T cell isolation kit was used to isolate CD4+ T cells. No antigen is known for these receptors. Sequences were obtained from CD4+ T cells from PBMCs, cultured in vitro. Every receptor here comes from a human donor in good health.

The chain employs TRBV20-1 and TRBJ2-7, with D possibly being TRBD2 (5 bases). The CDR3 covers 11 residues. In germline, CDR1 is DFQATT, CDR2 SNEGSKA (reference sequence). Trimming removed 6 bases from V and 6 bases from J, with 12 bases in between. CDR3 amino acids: CSATWTAEQYF. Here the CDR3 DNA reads TGCAGTGCGACCTGGACTGCCGAGCAGTACTTC.

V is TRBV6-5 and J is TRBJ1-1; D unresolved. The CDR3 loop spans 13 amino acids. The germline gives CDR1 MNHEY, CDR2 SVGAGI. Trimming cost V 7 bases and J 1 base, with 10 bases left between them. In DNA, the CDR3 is TGTGCCAGCACTAACGGTAGGAACACTGAAGCTTTCTTT. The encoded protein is CASTNGRNTEAFF.

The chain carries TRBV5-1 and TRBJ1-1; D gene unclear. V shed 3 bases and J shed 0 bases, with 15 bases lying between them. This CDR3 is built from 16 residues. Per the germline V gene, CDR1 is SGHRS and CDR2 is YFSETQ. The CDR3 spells CASSSVLGYMNTEAFF. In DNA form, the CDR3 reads TGCGCCAGCAGCTCGGTTTTGGGGTATATGAACACTGAAGCTTTCTTT.

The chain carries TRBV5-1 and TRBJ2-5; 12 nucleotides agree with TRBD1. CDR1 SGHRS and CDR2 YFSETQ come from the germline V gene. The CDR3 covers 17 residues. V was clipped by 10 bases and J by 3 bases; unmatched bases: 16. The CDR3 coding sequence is TGCGCCTCCCTGGGCGGGACAGGGGGCTCTCCGGAAGAGACCCAGTACTTC. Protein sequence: CASLGGTGGSPEETQYF.

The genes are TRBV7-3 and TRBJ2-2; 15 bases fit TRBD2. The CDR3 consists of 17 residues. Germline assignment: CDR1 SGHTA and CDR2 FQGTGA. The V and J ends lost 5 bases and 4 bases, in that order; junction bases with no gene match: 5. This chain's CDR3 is CASSHWGLAGGTGELFF. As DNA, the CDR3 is TGTGCCAGCAGCCACTGGGGACTAGCGGGGGGCACCGGGGAGCTGTTTTTT.

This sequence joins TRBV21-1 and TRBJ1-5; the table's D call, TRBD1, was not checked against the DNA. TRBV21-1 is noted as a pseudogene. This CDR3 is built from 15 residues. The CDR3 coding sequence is TGTGCCAGCAGCACCACACAGGGAATCCATCAGCCCCAGCATTTT. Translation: CASSTTQGIHQPQHF.

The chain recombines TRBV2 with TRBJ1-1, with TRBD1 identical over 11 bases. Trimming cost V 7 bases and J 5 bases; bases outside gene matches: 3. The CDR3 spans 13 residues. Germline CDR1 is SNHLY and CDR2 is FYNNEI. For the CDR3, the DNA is TGTGCCAGCACCGGGACAGGGGGAACTGAAGCTTTCTTT. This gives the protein CASTGTGGTEAFF.

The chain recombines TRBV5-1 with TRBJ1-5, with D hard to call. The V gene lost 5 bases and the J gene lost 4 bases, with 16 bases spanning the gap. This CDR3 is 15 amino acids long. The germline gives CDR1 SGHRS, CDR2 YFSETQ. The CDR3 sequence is CASRSNYGGNQPQHF. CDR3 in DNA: TGCGCCAGCAGATCAAACTACGGAGGAAATCAGCCCCAGCATTTT.

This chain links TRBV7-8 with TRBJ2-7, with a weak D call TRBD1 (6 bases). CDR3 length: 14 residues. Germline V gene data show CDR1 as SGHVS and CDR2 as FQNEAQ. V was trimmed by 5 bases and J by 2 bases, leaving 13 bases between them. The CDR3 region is CASSVRQAAYEQYF. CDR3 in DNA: TGTGCCAGCAGCGTCCGACAGGCCGCCTACGAGCAGTACTTC.

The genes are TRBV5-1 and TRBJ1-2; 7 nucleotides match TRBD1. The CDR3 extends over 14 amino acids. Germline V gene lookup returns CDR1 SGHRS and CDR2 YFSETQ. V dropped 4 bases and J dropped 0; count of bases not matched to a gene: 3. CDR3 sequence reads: CASSLTGSNYGYTF. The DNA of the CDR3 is TGCGCCAGCAGCCTGACAGGGTCTAACTATGGCTACACCTTC.

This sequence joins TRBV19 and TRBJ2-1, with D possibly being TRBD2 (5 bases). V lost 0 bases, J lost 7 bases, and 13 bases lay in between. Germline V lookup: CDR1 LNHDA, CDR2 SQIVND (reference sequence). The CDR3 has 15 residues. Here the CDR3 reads CASSIEGGLVNEQFF. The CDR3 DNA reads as TGTGCCAGTAGTATAGAGGGCGGGCTCGTTAATGAGCAGTTCTTC. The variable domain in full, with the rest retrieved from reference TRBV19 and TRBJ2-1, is DGGITQSPKYLFRKEGQNVTLSCEQNLNHDAMYWYRQDPGQGLRLIYYSQIVNDFQKGDIAEGYSVSREKKESFPLTVTSAQKNPTAFYLCASSIEGGLVNEQFFGPGTRLTVL.

CDR3 residues: CAISGSVRDSYEQYF. In DNA, the CDR3 is TGTGCCATCAGTGGCAGTGTCAGGGATAGCTACGAGCAGTACTTC. J is TRBJ2-7 and V is TRBV10-3; D is perhaps TRBD1 (5 bases). This CDR3 comprises 15 residues. From germline, CDR1 is ENHRY and CDR2 SYGVKD. V was shortened by 4 bases and J by 3 bases, with 16 bases between the two germline ends.

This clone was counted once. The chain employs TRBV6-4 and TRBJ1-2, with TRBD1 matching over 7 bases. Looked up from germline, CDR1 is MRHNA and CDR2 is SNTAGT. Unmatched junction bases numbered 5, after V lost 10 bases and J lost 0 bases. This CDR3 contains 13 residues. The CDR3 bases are TGTGCCACAGGACAGGACCCTAACTATGGCTACACCTTC. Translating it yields CATGQDPNYGYTF.

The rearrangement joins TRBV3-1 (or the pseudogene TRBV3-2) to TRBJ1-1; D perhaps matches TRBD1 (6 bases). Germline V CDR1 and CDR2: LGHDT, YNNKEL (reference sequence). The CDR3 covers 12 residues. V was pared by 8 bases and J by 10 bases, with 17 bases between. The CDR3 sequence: CASGETGPGAFF. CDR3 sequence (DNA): TGTGCCAGCGGTGAAACAGGGCCAGGAGCTTTCTTT.

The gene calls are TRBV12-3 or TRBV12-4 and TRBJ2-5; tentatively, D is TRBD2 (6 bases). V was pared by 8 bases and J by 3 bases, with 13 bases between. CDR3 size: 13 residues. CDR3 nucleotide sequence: TGTGCCAGCCGACCGGCGGGAAAAGAGACCCAGTACTTC. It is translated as CASRPAGKETQYF.